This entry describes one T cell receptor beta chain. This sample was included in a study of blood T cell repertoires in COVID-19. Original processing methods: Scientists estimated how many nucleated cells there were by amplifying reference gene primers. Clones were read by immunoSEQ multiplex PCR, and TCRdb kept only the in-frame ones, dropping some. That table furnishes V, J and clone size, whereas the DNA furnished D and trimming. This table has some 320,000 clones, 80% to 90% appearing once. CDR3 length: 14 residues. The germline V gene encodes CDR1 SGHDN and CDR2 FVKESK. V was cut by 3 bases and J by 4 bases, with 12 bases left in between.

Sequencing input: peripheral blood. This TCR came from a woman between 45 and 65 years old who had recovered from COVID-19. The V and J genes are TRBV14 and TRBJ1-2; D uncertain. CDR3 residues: CASSQSRMIYGYTF. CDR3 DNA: TGTGCCAGCAGCCAGAGCCGAATGATCTATGGCTACACCTTC.